These 10 T cell receptor beta chains share one sample of origin, sequenced in a study of CD8+CD57+ T cells in acquired aplastic anemia (dated by TCRdb to the late 2010s). Reads for this sample came from an Illumina HiSeq 2000. TCR beta VDJ combination and CDR3 sequence profiling used genomic DNA as the template. TCRdb reworked the public reads: Q25 trimming with fastp, MiXCR clone assembly, productive beta chains retained. Records with the same CDR3 protein are collapsed into one entry carrying the most frequent genes and DNA. The sample records some 120,000 distinct CDR3 sequences, 48% of which are singletons. The ten largest account for under 3% of the sample. The specimen was sorted CD4+, CD8+, or CD8+CD57+ T cells (not recorded which) from PBMCs. The receptors were gathered from a human donor in good health, serving as a control.

The genes are TRBV7-2 and TRBJ2-1; no reliable D call. V was pared by 3 bases and J by 5 bases, with 8 bases between. Looked up from germline, CDR1 is SGHTA and CDR2 is FQGNSA. The CDR3 is 13 residues long. The CDR3 loop reads CASSFTRDNEQFF. DNA for the CDR3: TGTGCCAGCAGCTTCACAAGGGACAATGAGCAGTTCTTC.

Details on this clonotype: The junction departs from the called germline gene at one end, perhaps through a read error. V gene TRBV5-3 combines with J gene TRBJ2-5; the match to TRBD1 covers 7 bases. TRBV5-3 is designated an ORF whose function remains uncertain. The CDR3 length is 13 residues. The CDR3 reads CASSYTGVETQYF. The CDR3 DNA reads as TGTGCCAGCAGCTACACAGGGGTCGAGACCCAGTACTTC.

In its sample, this clonotype was seen many times. The rearrangement joins TRBV5-6 to TRBJ1-1; 9 bases align to TRBD1. Germline trimming cut 4 bases from V and 9 bases from J; bases unmatched to any gene: 10. CDR1 is SGHDT and CDR2 is YYEEEE in the germline V gene. This CDR3 is 14 amino acids long. CDR3 bases: TGTGCCAGCAGCATACAGGGGGCCGCTCGAAAAGCTTTCTTT. Its protein is CASSIQGAARKAFF.

The J gene is TRBJ1-2, the V gene TRBV9, with 12 bases aligning to TRBD1. The ends lost 0 bases at V and 6 bases at J; junction bases unmatched: 9. The germline gives CDR1 SGDLS, CDR2 YYNGEE. This CDR3 comprises 17 residues. CDR3 amino acids: CASSVEGQGASGDGYTF. The CDR3 bases are TGTGCCAGCAGCGTAGAGGGACAGGGGGCTTCAGGTGATGGCTACACCTTC.

This clonotype was seen ten or more times. The gene calls are TRBV6-6 and TRBJ2-3; TRBD2 aligns across 7 bases. V was pared by 6 bases and J by 2 bases, with 5 bases of the junction left unmatched. This CDR3 is built from 14 residues. CDR1 is MNHNY and CDR2 is SVGAGI in the germline V gene (reference sequence). CDR3 region: CASSLTSPTDTQYF. The CDR3 DNA follows: TGTGCCAGCAGCTTGACTAGCCCCACAGATACGCAGTATTTT.

The V gene is TRBV24-1, the J gene TRBJ2-3; D unresolved. The CDR3 runs 14 residues. The V gene's germline CDR1 is KGHDR and CDR2 SFDVKD. Trimming shortened V by 5 bases and J by 0 bases, and 8 bases separated the two germline ends. CDR3 sequence reads: CATSAAGSTDTQYF. DNA for the CDR3: TGTGCCACCAGTGCGGCAGGCAGCACAGATACGCAGTATTTT.

Comments on this clonotype: A much larger clone sits a single nucleotide away, making a read error possible. V and J are TRBV11-2 and TRBJ1-3, with D unclear. The ends were cut back, 5 bases at V and 1 base at J, with 9 bases in the middle. CDR3 length equals 14 residues. CDR1 is SGHAT, CDR2 FQNNGV, per germline. CDR3 amino acids: CASSIQLSGNTIYF. For the CDR3, the DNA is TGTGCCAGCAGCATACAGTTATCTGGAAACACCATATATTTT.

The chain recombines TRBV25-1 with TRBJ2-1; a possible D gene is TRBD2 (6 bases). Trimming removed 6 bases at V and 5 bases at J, with 20 bases between. Germline loops: CDR1 MGHDK, CDR2 SYGVNS. The CDR3 contains 16 residues. The CDR3, as DNA: TGTGCCAGCAGCCGAAGCTCTAGCGCATCTCACAATGAGCAGTTCTTC. Its protein product is CASSRSSSASHNEQFF.

V usage is TRBV19 and J usage is TRBJ1-5; TRBD1 matches 7 bases. The germline V gene has CDR1 LNHDA and CDR2 SQIVND (reference sequence). J gave up 11 bases and V 4 bases, and 8 bases lay outside the gene matches. This CDR3 comprises 13 residues. This chain's CDR3 is CASSNNRGTAQHF. CDR3 DNA sequence: TGTGCCAGTAGTAACAACAGGGGTACGGCCCAGCATTTT. The entire variable domain, with the rest obtained from reference TRBV19 and TRBJ1-5, is as follows: DGGITQSPKYLFRKEGQNVTLSCEQNLNHDAMYWYRQDPGQGLRLIYYSQIVNDFQKGDIAEGYSVSREKKESFPLTVTSAQKNPTAFYLCASSNNRGTAQHFGDGTRLSIL.

A remark on this clonotype: Being one base from a much bigger clone, this may be a read error. The V and J genes are TRBV6-5 and TRBJ2-1; D may be TRBD2 (5 bases). Germline loops: CDR1 MNHEY, CDR2 SVGAGI. The CDR3 loop spans 15 amino acids. For the CDR3, the DNA is TGTGCCAGCAGTTACTCGAGGGATTCCTACGATGAGCAGTTCTTC. Its translation: CASSYSRDSYDEQFF.